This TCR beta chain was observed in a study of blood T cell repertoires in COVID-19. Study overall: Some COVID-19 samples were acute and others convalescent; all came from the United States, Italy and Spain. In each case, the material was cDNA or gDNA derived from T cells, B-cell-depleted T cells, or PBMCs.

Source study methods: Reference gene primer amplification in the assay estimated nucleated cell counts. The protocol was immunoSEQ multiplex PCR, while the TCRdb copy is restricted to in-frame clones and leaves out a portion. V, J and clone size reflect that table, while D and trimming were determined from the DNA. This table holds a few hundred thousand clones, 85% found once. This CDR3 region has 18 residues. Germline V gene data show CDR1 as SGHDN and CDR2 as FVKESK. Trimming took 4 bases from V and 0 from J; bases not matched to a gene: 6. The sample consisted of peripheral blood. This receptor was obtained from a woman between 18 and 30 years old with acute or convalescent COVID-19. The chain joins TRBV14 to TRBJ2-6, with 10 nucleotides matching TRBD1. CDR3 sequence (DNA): TGTGCCAGCAGCCTATGGACAGGGGGGGACTCTGGGGCCAACGTCCTGACTTTC. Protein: CASSLWTGGDSGANVLTF. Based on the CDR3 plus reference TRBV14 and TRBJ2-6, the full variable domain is EAGVTQFPSHSVIEKGQTVTLRCDPISGHDNLYWYRRVMGKEIKFLLHFVKESKQDESGMPNNRFLAERTGGTYSTLKVQPAELEDSGVYFCASSLWTGGDSGANVLTFGAGSRLTVL.